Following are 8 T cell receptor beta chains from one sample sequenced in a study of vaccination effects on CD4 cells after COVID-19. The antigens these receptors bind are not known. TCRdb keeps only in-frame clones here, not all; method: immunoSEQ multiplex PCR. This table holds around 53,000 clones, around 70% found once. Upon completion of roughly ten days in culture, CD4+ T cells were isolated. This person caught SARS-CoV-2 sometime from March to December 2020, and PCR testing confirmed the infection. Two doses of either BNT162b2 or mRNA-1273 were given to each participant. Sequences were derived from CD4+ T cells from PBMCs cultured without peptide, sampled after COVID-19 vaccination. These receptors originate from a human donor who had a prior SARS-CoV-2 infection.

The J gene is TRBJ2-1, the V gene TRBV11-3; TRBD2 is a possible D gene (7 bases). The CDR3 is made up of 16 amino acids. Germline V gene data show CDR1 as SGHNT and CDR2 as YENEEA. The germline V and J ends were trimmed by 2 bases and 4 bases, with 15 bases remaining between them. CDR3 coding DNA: TGTGCCAGCAGCTTACATCCAGGGGAGGGATACAATGAGCAGTTCTTC. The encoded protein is CASSLHPGEGYNEQFF.

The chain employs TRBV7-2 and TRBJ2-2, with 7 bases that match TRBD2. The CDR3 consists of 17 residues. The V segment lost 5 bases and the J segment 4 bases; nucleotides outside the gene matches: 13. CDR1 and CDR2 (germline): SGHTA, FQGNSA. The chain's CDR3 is CASSQRPGASGTGELFF. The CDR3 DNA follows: TGTGCCAGCAGCCAGCGACCTGGGGCTAGCGGCACCGGGGAGCTGTTTTTT.

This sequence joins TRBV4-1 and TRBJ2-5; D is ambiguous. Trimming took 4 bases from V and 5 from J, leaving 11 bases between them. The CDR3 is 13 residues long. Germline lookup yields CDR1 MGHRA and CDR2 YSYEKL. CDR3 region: CASSLGILETQYF. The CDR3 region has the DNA TGCGCCAGCAGCCTAGGGATCTTGGAGACCCAGTACTTC.

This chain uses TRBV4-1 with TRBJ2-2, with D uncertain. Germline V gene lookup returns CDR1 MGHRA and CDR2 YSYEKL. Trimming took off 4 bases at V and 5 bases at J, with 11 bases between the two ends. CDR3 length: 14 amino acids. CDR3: CASSLTGWTGELFF. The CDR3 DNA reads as TGCGCCAGCAGCCTCACCGGGTGGACCGGGGAGCTGTTTTTT.

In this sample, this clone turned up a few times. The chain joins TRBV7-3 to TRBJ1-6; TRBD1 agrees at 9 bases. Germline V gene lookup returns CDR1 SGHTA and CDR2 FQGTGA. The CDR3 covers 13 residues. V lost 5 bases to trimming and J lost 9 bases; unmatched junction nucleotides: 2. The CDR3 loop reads CASSTDRGSPLHF. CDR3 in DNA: TGTGCCAGCAGCACGGACAGGGGTTCACCCCTCCACTTT.

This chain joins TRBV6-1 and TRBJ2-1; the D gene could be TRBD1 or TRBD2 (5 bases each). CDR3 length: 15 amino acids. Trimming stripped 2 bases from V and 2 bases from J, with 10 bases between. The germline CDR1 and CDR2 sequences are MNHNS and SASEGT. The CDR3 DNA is TGTGCCAGCAGTGAACGGGGCGGCGCCTACAATGAGCAGTTCTTC. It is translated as CASSERGGAYNEQFF.

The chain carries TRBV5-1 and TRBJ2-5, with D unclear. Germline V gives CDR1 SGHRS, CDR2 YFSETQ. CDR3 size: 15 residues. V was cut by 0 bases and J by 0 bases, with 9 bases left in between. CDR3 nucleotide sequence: TGCGCCAGCAGCTTGGGGCTCCAGTACCAAGAGACCCAGTACTTC. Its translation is CASSLGLQYQETQYF.

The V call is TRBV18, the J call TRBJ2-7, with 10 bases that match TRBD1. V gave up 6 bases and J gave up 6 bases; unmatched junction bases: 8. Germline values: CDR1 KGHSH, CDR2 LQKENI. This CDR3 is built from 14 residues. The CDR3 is CASSWTGGSPEQYF. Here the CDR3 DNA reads TGTGCCAGCTCGTGGACAGGGGGTTCGCCCGAGCAGTACTTC. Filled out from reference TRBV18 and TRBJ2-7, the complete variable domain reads NAGVMQNPRHLVRRRGQEARLRCSPMKGHSHVYWYRQLPEEGLKFMVYLQKENIIDESGMPKERFSAEFPKEGPSILRIQQVVRGDSAAYFCASSWTGGSPEQYFGPGTRLTVT.